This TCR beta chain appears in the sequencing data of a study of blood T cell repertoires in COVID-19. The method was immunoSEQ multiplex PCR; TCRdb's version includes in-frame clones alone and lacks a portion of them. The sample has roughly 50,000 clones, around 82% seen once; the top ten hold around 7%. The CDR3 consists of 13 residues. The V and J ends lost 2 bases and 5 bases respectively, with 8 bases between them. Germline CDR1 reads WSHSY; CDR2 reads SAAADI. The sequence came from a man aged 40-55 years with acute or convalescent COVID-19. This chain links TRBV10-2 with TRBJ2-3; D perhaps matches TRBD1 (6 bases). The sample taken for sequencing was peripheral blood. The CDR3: CASSEVRGDTQYF. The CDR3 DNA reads TGCGCCAGCAGTGAGGTCAGGGGAGATACGCAGTATTTT.